Each of the 14 T cell receptor beta chains below was sequenced from the same sample in a study of blood T cell repertoires in COVID-19. The protocol was immunoSEQ multiplex PCR, while the TCRdb copy is restricted to in-frame clones and leaves out a portion. Among some 280,000 clones listed, 89% were seen once. The sequenced material came from peripheral blood. Receptor source: a woman aged 55-70 years with acute or convalescent COVID-19.

The gene calls are TRBV4-3 and TRBJ1-1; D may be TRBD1 (6 bases). This CDR3 spans 14 amino acids. Germline-derived CDR1 and CDR2 are LGHNA and YSLEER. The germline V and J ends were trimmed by 0 bases and 5 bases, with 10 bases remaining between them. In DNA, the CDR3 is TGCGCCAGCAGCCAAGAAGAGGGACAAACTGAAGCTTTCTTT. It codes for CASSQEEGQTEAFF.

V and J are TRBV5-4 and TRBJ2-1; 8 nucleotides line up with TRBD2. Germline V gives CDR1 SGHNT, CDR2 YYREEE (reference sequence). The V gene end was trimmed by 3 bases and the J gene end by 6 bases; junction bases not matched to a gene: 5. The CDR3 extends over 14 amino acids. CDR3 bases: TGTGCCAGCAGCTGGATTACTAGCGGCAATGAGCAGTTCTTC. Protein sequence: CASSWITSGNEQFF.

CDR3 residues: CAISERGNTEAFF. CDR3 in DNA: TGTGCCATCAGTGAAAGGGGGAACACTGAAGCTTTCTTT. V gene TRBV10-3 combines with J gene TRBJ1-1; D possibly corresponds to TRBD1 (5 bases). This CDR3 is built from 13 residues. From germline, CDR1 is ENHRY and CDR2 SYGVKD. V gave up 3 bases and J gave up 1 base, with 6 bases separating them.

In its sample, this clone was seen once. This rearrangement joins TRBV9 to TRBJ2-5; TRBD2 agrees at 11 bases. Germline values: CDR1 SGDLS, CDR2 YYNGEE. The CDR3 runs 17 residues. V shed 0 bases, J shed 4 bases, and the junction held 8 bases outside the gene matches. In DNA, the CDR3 is TGTGCCAGCAGCGTAGGGAGTAGCGGGAGGGCGGGAGAGACCCAGTACTTC. Translated: CASSVGSSGRAGETQYF.

In its sample, this clone was seen once. V usage is TRBV20-1 and J usage is TRBJ2-1; D remains unclear. V gave up 2 bases and J gave up 9 bases, with 5 bases separating them. Germline values: CDR1 DFQATT, CDR2 SNEGSKA (reference sequence). CDR3 size: 10 residues. CDR3 region: CSARNIEQFF. The CDR3 DNA is TGCAGTGCTAGAAATATTGAGCAGTTCTTC.

This chain links TRBV4-2 with TRBJ2-7, with 8 bases fitting TRBD2. The CDR3 runs to 16 residues. Losses at the gene ends were 0 bases for V and 0 bases for J; bases not matched to a gene: 4. Germline CDR1 reads LGHNA; CDR2 reads YNFKEQ. The CDR3 region has the DNA TGTGCCAGCAGCCAAGATTTTACTAGCGGCTCCTACGAGCAGTACTTC. Residues: CASSQDFTSGSYEQYF.

The chain employs TRBV4-3 and TRBJ2-2, with 14 bases identical to TRBD2. Germline assignment: CDR1 LGHNA and CDR2 YSLEER. Unmatched junction bases numbered 7, after V lost 2 bases and J lost 5 bases. The CDR3 consists of 18 residues. CDR3 amino acids: CASSQSTSGRAGTGELFF. Here the CDR3 DNA reads TGCGCCAGCAGCCAATCGACTAGCGGGAGGGCCGGAACCGGGGAGCTGTTTTTT.

The genes are TRBV10-1 and TRBJ1-4, with D possibly TRBD1 on 5 matching bases. Germline V gene lookup returns CDR1 WNHNN and CDR2 SYGVQD (reference sequence). V lost 1 base, J lost 5 bases, and 11 bases lay in between. There are 15 residues in the CDR3. CDR3 in amino acids: CASSEYSGLNEKLFF. For the CDR3, the DNA is TGCGCCAGCAGTGAGTACTCAGGGTTGAATGAAAAACTGTTTTTT.

This clone has a handful of counts. Other DNA sequences in this sample translate to the same CDR3. The gene calls are TRBV9 and TRBJ1-6; no definite D call. The ends were cut back, 0 bases at V and 7 bases at J, with 11 bases in the middle. Germline loops: CDR1 SGDLS, CDR2 YYNGEE. The CDR3 spans 15 residues. The CDR3 sequence: CASSVGGVGNSPLHF. The CDR3 nucleotides read TGTGCCAGCAGCGTAGGCGGGGTTGGGAATTCACCCCTCCACTTT.

V gene TRBV10-2 combines with J gene TRBJ2-1; 11 positions agree with TRBD2. CDR3 length equals 15 residues. Looked up from germline, CDR1 is WSHSY and CDR2 is SAAADI. After removal of 6 bases from V and 1 base from J, the junction contained 2 bases not matched to a gene. The CDR3 DNA sequence: TGCGCCAGCAGGGGACTAGCGGCTTCCTACAATGAGCAGTTCTTC. The encoded protein is CASRGLAASYNEQFF.

V usage is TRBV4-2 and J usage is TRBJ1-1; D uncertain. Germline CDR1 and CDR2: LGHNA and YNFKEQ. Between the trimmed V and J ends, which lost 2 bases and 3 bases, there was a span of 7 bases. This CDR3 contains 13 residues. The CDR3 DNA follows: TGTGCCAGCAGCCAATCGGGATACACTGAAGCTTTCTTT. The encoded protein is CASSQSGYTEAFF.

The J gene is TRBJ1-5, the V gene TRBV7-2; 7 bases match TRBD1. V lost 0 bases and J lost 10; bases outside the gene matches: 9. The CDR3 runs to 15 residues. CDR1 and CDR2 (germline): SGHTA, FQGNSA. The DNA for the CDR3 is TGTGCCAGCAGCTTAGCGCTGACAGGGTTAGAACCCCAGCATTTT. It is translated as CASSLALTGLEPQHF.

The V call is TRBV19, the J call TRBJ1-3; 7 bases line up with TRBD1. Germline V gene sequence: CDR1 LNHDA, CDR2 SQIVND (reference sequence). CDR3 length equals 16 residues. V was clipped by 2 bases and J by 3 bases; unmatched bases: 7. The CDR3 DNA reads TGTGCCAGTAGTATAAGAGACAGGGTAAGTGGAAACACCATATATTTT. It codes for CASSIRDRVSGNTIYF.

In this sample, this clone turned up a few times. The chain couples TRBV7-2 to TRBJ1-2; 9 nucleotides align to TRBD1. V trimming: 6 bases; J trimming: 5 bases; junction bases outside the gene matches: 10. Germline loops: CDR1 SGHTA, CDR2 FQGNSA. The CDR3 length is 15 residues. CDR3 sequence (DNA): TGTGCCAGCAGAAAGGGACAGGGTGGCCTTTATGGCTACACCTTC. This codes for CASRKGQGGLYGYTF.